This T cell receptor (beta chain) derives from a study of T cell repertoires in cytomegalovirus infection. Across the whole study: It can be stated that public TCR beta signatures indicated CMV infection as well as a matching HLA type.

TCRdb re-analysed the reads in MiXCR, keeping a single row per CDR3 protein. The data hold hundreds of thousands of distinct CDR3 sequences, with roughly 24% observed a single time. In germline, CDR1 is ENHRY, CDR2 SYGVKD. The CDR3 has 13 residues. Trimming left V 10 bases short and J 7 bases short, with 20 bases between. The study, taken as a whole, reports: HLA-C-restricted CMV-specific TCR beta clonotypes were dominant in the ex vivo response.

As concerns this clonotype: No antigen is known for it. Just one base apart from a much larger clone, this may be a read error.

Sequenced: CD8+ T cells from PBMCs. The receptor's source is a human donor in good health (CMV status not recorded). Some clones in this sample may be carry-over from other donors' samples. The chain carries TRBV10-3 and TRBJ2-7; perhaps TRBD2 as D (5 bases). CDR3 sequence (DNA): TGTGCCACCGGGGTGGGCCTCCCTGAGGAGCAGTACTTC. Translated, it gives CATGVGLPEEQYF.